Here is one TCR beta chain with its context. No antigen is known for it. This sample was included in a study of blood T cells in healthy people across ages. Using a J-beta primer mix together with a sample-barcoded 5' primer, a second PCR was run for roughly 6 to 12 cycles. A template-switch adaptor with 12 random nucleotides tagged each cDNA molecule. MiXCR, applied by TCRdb to the 5' RACE reads, yields one record per CDR3 protein. The sample holds 980,000 or so distinct CDR3 sequences, roughly 48% seen once. Whole-study findings and limits: Compared with aged donors, long-lived donors showed fewer expanded clones, suggesting selection. Roughly linear declines in TCR beta diversity per million T cells occurred with age.

Those donating, healthy Caucasian individuals from Russia, were aged roughly 6 to 90. CDR3 length equals 12 residues. Between the trimmed V and J ends, which lost 2 bases and 6 bases, there was a span of 7 bases. CDR1 is MDHEN and CDR2 is SYDVKM in the germline V gene. This clonotype was obtained from a man aged 25-45 years in good health. The chain employs TRBV28 and TRBJ1-1; D call uncertain. Material: blood. CDR3 amino acids: CASSLKGSEAFF. DNA of the CDR3: TGTGCCAGCAGTTTAAAGGGTTCTGAAGCTTTCTTT. The whole variable domain, remainder taken from reference TRBV28 and TRBJ1-1, is DVKVTQSSRYLVKRTGEKVFLECVQDMDHENMFWYRQDPGLGLRLIYFSYDVKMKEKGDIPEGYSVSREKKERFSLILESASTNQTSMYLCASSLKGSEAFFGQGTRLTVV.